The present entry profiles one T cell receptor beta chain with its context. The antigen is not known. The sample originates from a study of CD4+ T cells in melanoma. Only in-frame clones appear in the TCRdb table, and some are missing; sequencing was by immunoSEQ multiplex PCR. The sample shows roughly 10,000 clones, approximately 66% of them seen only once. Study results and limitations: A reported correlation linked neoantigen-specific CD4+ T cells to CD8+, macrophage and B cell function. In melanoma, neoantigen-specific CD4+ T cells reportedly differed in differentiation state.

The germline gives CDR1 SEHNR, CDR2 FQNEAQ (reference sequence). Trimming stripped 1 base from V and 9 bases from J, with 15 bases between. This CDR3 spans 14 amino acids. The rearrangement uses TRBV7-9 and TRBJ1-1; a weak D match, TRBD1 (5 bases). The material sequenced was cells from a culture (not recorded whether cultured in vitro). This sequence originates from a human donor with melanoma. The CDR3 loop is CASSLGRDGGKAFF. The CDR3 region has the DNA TGTGCCAGCAGCTTAGGAAGGGACGGAGGGAAAGCTTTCTTT.